This T cell receptor beta chain originates from a study of blood T cell repertoires in COVID-19. Background on the study: Specimens from acute and convalescent COVID-19 originated in the United States, Italy and Spain. Sources were T cells, B-cell-depleted T cells, or PBMCs; the material itself was cDNA or gDNA.

In the original workflow: Amplifying reference gene primers gave estimates of nucleated cell counts. Sequenced by immunoSEQ multiplex PCR; TCRdb stores in-frame clones only, minus some. V and J calls and clone size follow that table, whereas D and trimming were derived from the DNA. The sample gives roughly 410,000 clones, roughly 90% of which show up once; about 1.6% is in the top ten. The V end lost 2 bases, the J end lost 0 bases, and 9 bases lay between the germline ends. Germline V CDR1 and CDR2: SGHTA, FQGTGA. The CDR3 consists of 15 residues. A Seattle source enrolled patients during active infection and followed them longitudinally.

The clonotype comes from a woman in her forties with COVID-19, enrolled during active disease. The sample was peripheral blood. The rearrangement links TRBV7-3 to TRBJ2-3; no clear D. As DNA, the CDR3 is TGTGCCAGCAGCTTAGTTCCCCTAAGCACAGATACGCAGTATTTT. This encodes CASSLVPLSTDTQYF.